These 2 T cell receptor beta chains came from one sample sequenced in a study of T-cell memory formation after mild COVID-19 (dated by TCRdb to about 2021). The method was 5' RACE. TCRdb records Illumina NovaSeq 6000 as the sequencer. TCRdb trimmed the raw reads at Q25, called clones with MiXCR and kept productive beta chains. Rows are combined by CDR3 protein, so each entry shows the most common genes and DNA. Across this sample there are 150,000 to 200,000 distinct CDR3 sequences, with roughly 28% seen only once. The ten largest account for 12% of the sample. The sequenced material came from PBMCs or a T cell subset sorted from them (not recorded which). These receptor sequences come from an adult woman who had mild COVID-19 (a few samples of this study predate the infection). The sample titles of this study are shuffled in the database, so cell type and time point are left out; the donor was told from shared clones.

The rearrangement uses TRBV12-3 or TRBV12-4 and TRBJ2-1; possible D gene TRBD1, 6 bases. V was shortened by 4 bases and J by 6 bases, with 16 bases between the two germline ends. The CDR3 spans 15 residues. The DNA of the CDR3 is TGTGCCAGCAGTTATCGACAGGCCGGAGTCAATGAGCAGTTCTTC. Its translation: CASSYRQAGVNEQFF.

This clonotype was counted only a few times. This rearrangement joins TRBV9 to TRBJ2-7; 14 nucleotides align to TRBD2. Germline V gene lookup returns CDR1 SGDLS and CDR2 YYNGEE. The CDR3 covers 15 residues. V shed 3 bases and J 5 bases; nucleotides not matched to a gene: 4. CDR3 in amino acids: CASSGGLAGENEQYF. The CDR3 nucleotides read TGTGCCAGCAGCGGGGGACTAGCGGGGGAAAACGAGCAGTACTTC.